This T cell receptor beta chain was retrieved from a study of OX40 agonist ivuxolimab in advanced cancers. V lost 2 bases and J 6 bases, leaving 11 bases between the germline ends. The germline V gene encodes CDR1 SGHRS and CDR2 YFSETQ. The CDR3 covers 13 residues. This clone was seen a few times. Libraries were prepared by immunoSEQ multiplex PCR; TCRdb keeps only in-frame clonotypes and omits some of them. The sample holds some 49,000 clones; more than 85% are singletons and the top ten take roughly 54%. This receptor was taken from an adult with an advanced solid tumor such as melanoma, head and neck, liver or kidney cancer. The sequenced sample was CD4+ or CD8+ T cells sorted from blood, obtained in a trial of the OX40 agonist ivuxolimab. The chain is built from TRBV5-1 and TRBJ1-1; no firm D call. The chain's CDR3 is CASSFYGGSEAFF. The CDR3 coding sequence is TGCGCCAGCAGCTTTTACGGCGGGTCTGAAGCTTTCTTT.